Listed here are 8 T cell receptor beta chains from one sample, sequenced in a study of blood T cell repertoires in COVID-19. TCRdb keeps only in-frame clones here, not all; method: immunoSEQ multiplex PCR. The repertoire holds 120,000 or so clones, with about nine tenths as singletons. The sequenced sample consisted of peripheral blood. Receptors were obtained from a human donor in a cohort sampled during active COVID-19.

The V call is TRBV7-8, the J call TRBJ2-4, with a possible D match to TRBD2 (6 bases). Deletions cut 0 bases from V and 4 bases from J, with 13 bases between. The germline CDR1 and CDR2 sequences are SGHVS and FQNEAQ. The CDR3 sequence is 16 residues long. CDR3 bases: TGTGCCAGCAGCTTAGCGGGAGGCATCCTTAAAAACATTCAGTACTTC. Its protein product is CASSLAGGILKNIQYF.

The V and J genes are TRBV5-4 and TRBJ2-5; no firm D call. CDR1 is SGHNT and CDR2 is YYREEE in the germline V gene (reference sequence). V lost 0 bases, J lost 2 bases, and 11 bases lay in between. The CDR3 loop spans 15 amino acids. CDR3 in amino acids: CASSLGPIAQETQYF. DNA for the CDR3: TGTGCCAGCAGCTTGGGGCCCATCGCTCAAGAGACCCAGTACTTC.

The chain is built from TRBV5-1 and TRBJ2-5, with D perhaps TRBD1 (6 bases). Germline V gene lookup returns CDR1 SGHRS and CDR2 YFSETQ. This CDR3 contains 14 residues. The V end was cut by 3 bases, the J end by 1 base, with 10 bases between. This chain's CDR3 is CASSYGTSQETQYF. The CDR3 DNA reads TGCGCCAGCAGCTATGGGACAAGCCAAGAGACCCAGTACTTC.

The CDR3 DNA follows: TGTGCCAGCAGCTTATGGGGCAAGAACACTGAAGCTTTCTTT. It yields the protein CASSLWGKNTEAFF. This chain uses TRBV7-9 with TRBJ1-1, with D possibly being TRBD1 (5 bases). The CDR3 extends over 14 amino acids. The germline V and J ends were trimmed by 2 bases and 1 base, with 8 bases remaining between them. Germline assignment: CDR1 SEHNR and CDR2 FQNEAQ (reference sequence).

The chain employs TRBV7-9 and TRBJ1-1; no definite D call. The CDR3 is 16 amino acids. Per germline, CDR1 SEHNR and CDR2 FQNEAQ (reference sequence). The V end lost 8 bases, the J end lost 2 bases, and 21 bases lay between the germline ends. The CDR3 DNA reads TGTGCCAGCCTCCCCGAGGGCCGCATCCCCAACACTGAAGCTTTCTTT. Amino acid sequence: CASLPEGRIPNTEAFF.

CDR3 loop: CASRAQTENYEQYF. The CDR3 DNA sequence: TGTGCCAGCAGGGCGCAAACAGAAAACTACGAGCAGTACTTC. The gene calls are TRBV28 and TRBJ2-7, with D uncertain. The germline CDR1 and CDR2 sequences are MDHEN and SYDVKM. The ends were cut back, 6 bases at V and 3 bases at J, with 15 bases in the middle. CDR3 size: 14 residues. The whole variable domain, remainder taken from reference TRBV28 and TRBJ2-7, is DVKVTQSSRYLVKRTGEKVFLECVQDMDHENMFWYRQDPGLGLRLIYFSYDVKMKEKGDIPEGYSVSREKKERFSLILESASTNQTSMYLCASRAQTENYEQYFGPGTRLTVT.

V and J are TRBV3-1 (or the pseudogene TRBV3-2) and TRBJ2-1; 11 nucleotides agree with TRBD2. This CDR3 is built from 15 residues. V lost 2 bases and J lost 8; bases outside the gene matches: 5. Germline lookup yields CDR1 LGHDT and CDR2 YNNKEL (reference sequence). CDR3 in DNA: TGTGCCAGCAGCCAACTAGCGGGGGGAAGAGATGAGCAGTTCTTC. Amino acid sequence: CASSQLAGGRDEQFF.

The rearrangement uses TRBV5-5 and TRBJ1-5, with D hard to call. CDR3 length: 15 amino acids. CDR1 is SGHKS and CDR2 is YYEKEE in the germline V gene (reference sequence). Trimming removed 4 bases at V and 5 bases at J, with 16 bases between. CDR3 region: CASSRDIGSDQPQHF. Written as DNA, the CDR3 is TGTGCCAGCAGCCGAGACATTGGGAGTGATCAGCCCCAGCATTTT.